Sequencing of this TCR beta chain was carried out in a study of vaccination and CD4 T cells after COVID-19. The CDR3 covers 15 residues. From germline, CDR1 is SNHLY and CDR2 FYNNEI. V was shortened by 5 bases and J by 0 bases, with 11 bases between the two germline ends. A single record per CDR3 protein comes from TCRdb applying MiXCR to the PCR reads. The profile covers approximately 17,000 distinct CDR3 sequences, with just over 60% appearing a single time and roughly 1.1% taken by the ten largest. This clonotype was seen only a few times. The sequences come from CD4+ T cells from blood, collected after SARS-CoV-2 vaccination. This rearrangement joins TRBV2 to TRBJ1-5; a possible D gene is TRBD1 (5 bases). The clonotype comes from a human donor who had recovered from COVID-19. The CDR3 coding sequence is TGTGCCAGCAGTTTCGAGGGGTCTAGCAATCAGCCCCAGCATTTT. This sequence encodes CASSFEGSSNQPQHF.